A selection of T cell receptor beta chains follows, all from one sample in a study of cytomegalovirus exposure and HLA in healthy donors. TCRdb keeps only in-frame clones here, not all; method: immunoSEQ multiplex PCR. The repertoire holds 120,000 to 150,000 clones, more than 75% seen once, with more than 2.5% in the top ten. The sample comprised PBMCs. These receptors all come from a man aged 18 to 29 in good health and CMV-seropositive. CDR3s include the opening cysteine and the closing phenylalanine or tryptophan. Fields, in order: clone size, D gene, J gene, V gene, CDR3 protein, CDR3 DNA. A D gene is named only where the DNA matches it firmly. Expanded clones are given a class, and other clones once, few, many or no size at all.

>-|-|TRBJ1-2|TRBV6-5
CATTRGMNYGYTF
TGTGCCACAACTAGGGGGATGAACTATGGCTACACCTTC
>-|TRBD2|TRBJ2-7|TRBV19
CASSIEGRGSYEQYF
TGTGCCAGTAGTATCGAGGGGAGGGGCTCCTACGAGCAGTACTTC
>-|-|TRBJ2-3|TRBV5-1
CASSLDGNTDTQYF
TGCGCCAGCAGCTTGGATGGCAACACAGATACGCAGTATTTT
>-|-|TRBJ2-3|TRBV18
CASSPDNRLSTDTQYF
TGTGCCAGCTCACCGGACAACCGACTTAGCACAGATACGCAGTATTTT
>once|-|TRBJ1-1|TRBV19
CASSIGGENTEAFF
TGTGCCAGTAGTATAGGAGGAGAGAACACTGAAGCTTTCTTT
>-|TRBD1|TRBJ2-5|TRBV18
CASLQGTQETQYF
TGTGCCAGCCTACAGGGGACCCAAGAGACCCAGTACTTC
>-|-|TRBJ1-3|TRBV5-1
CASSLDRETIYF
TGCGCCAGCAGCTTGGACAGGGAAACCATATATTTT
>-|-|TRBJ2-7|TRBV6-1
CASSGIGLDEQYF
TGTGCCAGCTCAGGGATAGGGCTGGACGAGCAGTACTTC
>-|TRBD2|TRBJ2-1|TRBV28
CASSPGLAGTASSYNEQFF
TGTGCCAGCAGCCCCGGACTAGCGGGAACCGCGAGCTCCTACAATGAGCAGTTCTTC
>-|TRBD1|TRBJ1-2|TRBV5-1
CASSHGEGGFNYGYTF
TGCGCCAGCAGCCATGGGGAAGGGGGCTTTAACTATGGCTACACCTTC
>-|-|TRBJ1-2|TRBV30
CAWSWASNYGYTF
TGTGCCTGGAGTTGGGCCAGTAACTATGGCTACACCTTC
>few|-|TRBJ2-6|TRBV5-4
CASRFRADSTGANVLTF
TGTGCCAGCAGATTCCGGGCCGACAGCACTGGGGCCAACGTCCTGACTTTC
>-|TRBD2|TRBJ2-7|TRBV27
CASSLGGSFEQYF
TGTGCCAGCAGTCTAGGCGGGAGCTTCGAGCAGTACTTC
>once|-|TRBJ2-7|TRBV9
CASSDNSGEQYF
TGTGCCAGCAGCGATAATTCGGGGGAGCAGTACTTC
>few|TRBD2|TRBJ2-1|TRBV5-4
CASSLRTSAYNEQFF
TGTGCCAGCAGCTTACGGACTAGCGCCTACAATGAGCAGTTCTTC
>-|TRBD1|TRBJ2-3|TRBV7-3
CASSSTRDRGADTQYF
TGTGCCAGCAGCTCGACCCGGGACAGGGGTGCAGATACGCAGTATTTT
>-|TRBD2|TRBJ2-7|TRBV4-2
CASSQDSGVSSYEQYF
TGTGCCAGCAGCCAAGATAGCGGGGTGAGCTCCTACGAGCAGTACTTC
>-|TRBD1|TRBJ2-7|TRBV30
CAWSPRQGSYEQYF
TGTGCCTGGAGCCCTCGACAGGGATCCTACGAGCAGTACTTC
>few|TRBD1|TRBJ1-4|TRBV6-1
CASSLGQAREKLFF
TGTGCCAGCAGTTTGGGACAGGCGAGAGAAAAACTGTTTTTT
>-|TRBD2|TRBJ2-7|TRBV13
CASSSRERGTYEQYF
TGTGCCAGCAGCTCCCGGGAGCGGGGGACCTACGAGCAGTACTTC
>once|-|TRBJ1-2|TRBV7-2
CASSLRPPGNGYTF
TGTGCCAGCAGCTTGAGGCCCCCAGGGAATGGCTACACCTTC
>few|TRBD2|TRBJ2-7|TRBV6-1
CASSEGVAGTYEQYF
TGTGCCAGCAGTGAAGGGGTAGCGGGGACCTACGAGCAGTACTTC
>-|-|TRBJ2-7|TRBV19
CASSIQGIDYEQYF
TGTGCCAGTAGTATTCAGGGTATTGACTACGAGCAGTACTTC
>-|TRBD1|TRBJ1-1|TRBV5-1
CASSLGGQGGTEAFF
TGCGCCAGCAGCTTGGGGGGACAGGGGGGAACTGAAGCTTTCTTT
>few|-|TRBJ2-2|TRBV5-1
CASRPTGTSYTGELFF
TGCGCCAGCAGACCAACCGGGACTTCCTACACCGGGGAGCTGTTTTTT
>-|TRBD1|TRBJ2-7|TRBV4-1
CASSPAGTAYEQYF
TGCGCCAGCAGCCCAGCCGGGACAGCCTACGAGCAGTACTTC
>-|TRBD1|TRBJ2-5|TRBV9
CASSVARGRETQYF
TGTGCCAGCAGCGTAGCCAGGGGGCGCGAGACCCAGTACTTC
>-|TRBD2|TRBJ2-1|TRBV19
CASSRGSYSSYNEQFF
TGTGCCAGCTCGCGGGGGTCTTACAGCTCCTACAATGAGCAGTTCTTC
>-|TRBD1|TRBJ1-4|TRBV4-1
CASSPGRGRTNEKLFF
TGCGCCAGCAGCCCCGGGAGGGGGCGGACTAATGAAAAACTGTTTTTT
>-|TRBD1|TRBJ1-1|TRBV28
CASSFPTGTANTEAFF
TGTGCCAGCAGTTTCCCCACCGGGACAGCGAACACTGAAGCTTTCTTT
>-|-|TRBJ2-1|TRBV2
CASSRRDWLNEQFF
TGTGCCAGCAGCCGCCGGGACTGGCTCAATGAGCAGTTCTTC
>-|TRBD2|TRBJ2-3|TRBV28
CASSVAGGDTQYF
TGTGCCAGCAGTGTAGCGGGCGGAGATACGCAGTATTTT
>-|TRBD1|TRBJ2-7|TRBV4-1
CASSQRTGGFSEQYF
TGCGCCAGCAGCCAAAGGACAGGGGGTTTCAGCGAGCAGTACTTC
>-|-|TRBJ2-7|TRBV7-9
CASSFQTGPYEQYF
TGTGCCAGCAGCTTCCAGACAGGACCCTACGAGCAGTACTTC
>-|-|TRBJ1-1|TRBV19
CASSIPSEGLNTEAFF
TGTGCCAGTAGTATCCCGTCGGAGGGTCTGAACACTGAAGCTTTCTTT
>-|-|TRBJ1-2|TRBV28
CASKFKGSYGYTF
TGTGCCAGCAAATTTAAGGGGTCCTATGGCTACACCTTC
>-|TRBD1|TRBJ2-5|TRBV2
CASSKGTVNQETQYF
TGTGCCAGCAGTAAGGGGACAGTCAACCAAGAGACCCAGTACTTC
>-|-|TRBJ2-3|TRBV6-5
CASGDSQDTQYF
TGTGCCAGCGGCGACAGCCAAGATACGCAGTATTTT
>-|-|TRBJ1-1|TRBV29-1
CSVVGRWANTEAFF
TGCAGCGTTGTGGGGAGGTGGGCTAACACTGAAGCTTTCTTT
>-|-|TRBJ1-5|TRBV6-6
CASSSAWRTGNQPQHF
TGTGCCAGCAGTTCCGCGTGGAGGACCGGCAATCAGCCCCAGCATTTT
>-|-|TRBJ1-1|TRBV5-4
CASSLATVNTEAFF
TGTGCCAGCAGCTTGGCAACAGTTAACACTGAAGCTTTCTTT
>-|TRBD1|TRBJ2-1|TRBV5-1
CASSLEGTGWYNEQFF
TGCGCCAGCAGCTTGGAGGGGACAGGGTGGTACAATGAGCAGTTCTTC
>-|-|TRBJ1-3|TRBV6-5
CASSYSTFNSGNTIYF
TGTGCCAGCAGTTATAGTACTTTCAACTCTGGAAACACCATATATTTT
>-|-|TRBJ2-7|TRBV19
CASSIGGPGYEQYF
TGTGCCAGTAGTATCGGGGGACCGGGCTACGAGCAGTACTTC
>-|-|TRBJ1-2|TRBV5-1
CASSPGGGVGYGYTF
TGCGCCAGCAGCCCGGGTGGGGGGGTCGGCTATGGCTACACCTTC
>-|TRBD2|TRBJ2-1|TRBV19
CASSILAGGGNEQFF
TGTGCCAGTAGTATTCTAGCGGGAGGGGGCAATGAGCAGTTCTTC
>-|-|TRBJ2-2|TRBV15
CATSSGAGELFF
TGTGCCACCAGCAGCGGGGCCGGGGAGCTGTTTTTT
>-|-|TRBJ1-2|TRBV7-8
CASSLVETASLSYTF
TGTGCCAGCAGCTTAGTAGAAACTGCCTCGCTGAGTTACACCTTC
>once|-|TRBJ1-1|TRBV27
CASSTTIRYTEAFF
TGTGCCAGCAGTACGACTATTAGATACACTGAAGCTTTCTTT
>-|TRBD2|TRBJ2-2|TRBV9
CASSPGLAGGRTGELFF
TGTGCCAGCAGCCCGGGACTAGCGGGAGGAAGGACCGGGGAGCTGTTTTTT
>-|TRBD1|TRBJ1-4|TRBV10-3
CATQDRGNEKLFF
TGTGCCACCCAGGACAGGGGGAATGAAAAACTGTTTTTT
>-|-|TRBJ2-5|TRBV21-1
CASSKEGTSGRTQETQYF
TGTGCCAGCAGCAAAGAAGGGACTAGCGGGAGGACCCAAGAGACCCAGTACTTC
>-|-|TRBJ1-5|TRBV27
CASSPRAGNQPQHF
TGTGCCAGCAGTCCCAGGGCGGGCAATCAGCCCCAGCATTTT